Listed below are T cell receptor beta chains from one sample, sequenced in a study of neurological immune-mediated disorders. Each CDR3 protein is one row after TCRdb ran MiXCR on the 5' RACE reads. Of over 70,000 distinct CDR3 sequences listed, roughly 10% are singletons. Sequenced material: PBMCs. These receptors were collected from a man between 25 and 39 years old in good health. Both conserved end residues are part of each CDR3. The D gene is left open where the match is weak. Only part of the rows carry a size: once, few, many, or a class if the clone is expanded.

v_call	j_call	d_call	clone_size	cdr3_aa	cdr3_nt
TRBV28	TRBJ2-3	TRBD1	-	CASSSPGQGADTQYF	TGTGCCAGCAGTTCTCCGGGACAGGGAGCAGATACGCAGTATTTT
TRBV24-1	TRBJ2-5	-	many	CATSDRWGRETQYF	TGTGCCACCAGTGATAGGTGGGGGAGAGAGACCCAGTACTTC
TRBV10-3	TRBJ2-1	-	-	CAISEGESQGNEQFF	TGTGCCATCAGTGAGGGGGAGTCTCAGGGCAATGAGCAGTTCTTC
TRBV20-1	TRBJ2-1	TRBD1	many	CSARDTGQGSLDGFF	TGCAGTGCTAGAGATACTGGACAGGGCTCCCTCGATGGGTTCTTC
TRBV6-6	TRBJ1-3	-	-	CASSYGAASGNTIYF	TGTGCCAGCAGTTACGGGGCGGCCTCTGGAAACACCATATATTTT
TRBV6-6	TRBJ2-5	-	many	CASSYSPGLGGETQYF	TGTGCCAGCAGTTACTCGCCGGGTCTTGGGGGGGAGACCCAGTACTTC
TRBV5-1	TRBJ2-5	-	-	CSSSADSQETQYF	TGCTCCAGCAGCGCTGACAGCCAAGAGACCCAGTACTTC
TRBV25-1	TRBJ2-1	-	many	CASTPGHIPYNEQFF	TGTGCCAGCACTCCTGGACATATCCCCTACAATGAGCAGTTCTTC
TRBV19	TRBJ1-1	-	-	CASSAGAGIYTEAFF	TGTGCCAGTAGTGCCGGGGCAGGGATCTACACTGAAGCTTTCTTT
TRBV28	TRBJ2-1	TRBD2	many	CASRFSSGPYNEQFF	TGTGCCAGCAGATTCTCTAGCGGCCCCTACAATGAGCAGTTCTTC
TRBV10-1	TRBJ2-1	-	many	CASSESGGAGPQFF	TGCGCCAGCAGTGAGTCGGGCGGGGCGGGCCCCCAGTTCTTC
TRBV12-3/TRBV12-4	TRBJ1-1	-	many	CASSTENTEAFF	TGTGCCAGCAGTACAGAAAACACTGAAGCTTTCTTT
TRBV7-9	TRBJ1-4	-	many	CASSRAGGKLFF	TGTGCCAGCAGCAGGGCAGGAGGAAAACTGTTTTTT
TRBV5-6	TRBJ2-5	-	many	CASSPDPSGQETQYF	TGTGCCAGCAGCCCCGACCCGTCGGGACAAGAGACCCAGTACTTC
TRBV5-1	TRBJ2-3	TRBD1	many	CASSLDGTGDTDTQYF	TGCGCCAGCAGCTTGGACGGGACAGGAGACACAGATACGCAGTATTTT
TRBV5-1	TRBJ2-5	TRBD1	many	CASSLGDSLYQETQYF	TGCGCCAGCAGCTTGGGGGACAGCCTTTACCAAGAGACCCAGTACTTC
TRBV12-3/TRBV12-4	TRBJ1-3	-	many	CASSQTDRAGNTIYF	TGTGCCAGCAGTCAAACGGACAGAGCTGGAAACACCATATATTTT
TRBV28	TRBJ2-5	-	-	CKNEHLRGAETQYF	TGTAAGAACGAACACCTTCGGGGGGCAGAGACCCAGTACTTC
TRBV19	TRBJ2-7	TRBD2	-	CASSISSGSYDQYF	TGCGCCAGTAGTATCTCTAGCGGGAGCTACGACCAGTACTTC
TRBV11-2	TRBJ1-1	-	many	CASSLVGSMNTEAFF	TGTGCCAGCAGCTTAGTTGGCAGCATGAACACTGAAGCTTTCTTT
TRBV5-5	TRBJ2-1	-	many	CASSLLGNEQFF	TGTGCCAGCAGCTTGTTAGGCAATGAGCAGTTCTTC
TRBV7-2	TRBJ1-4	-	many	CASSFAATNEKLFF	TGTGCCAGCAGCTTCGCAGCAACTAATGAAAAACTGTTTTTT
TRBV5-1	TRBJ2-1	-	many	CASSNLPGRYNEQFF	TGCGCCAGCAGCAACCTCCCGGGCCGCTACAATGAGCAGTTCTTC
TRBV9	TRBJ2-1	TRBD2	many	CASSAAGTNYNEQFF	TGTGCCAGCAGCGCGGCCGGGACTAACTACAATGAGCAGTTCTTC
TRBV10-3	TRBJ2-3	TRBD2	-	CAITRDLVAGTSTDTQYF	TGTGCCATCACCAGAGACCTCGTAGCGGGGACCTCCACAGATACGCAGTATTTT
TRBV4-2	TRBJ2-1	TRBD2	many	CASSLLAGGRNEQFF	TGTGCCAGCAGCCTCCTAGCGGGAGGGAGGAATGAGCAGTTCTTC
TRBV4-1	TRBJ2-1	-	many	CASSQIYRDEQFF	TGCGCCAGCAGCCAGATATACAGGGATGAGCAGTTCTTC
TRBV7-6	TRBJ1-4	TRBD1	many	CASSTGQGTGKLFF	TGTGCCAGCAGCACGGGACAGGGGACGGGAAAACTGTTTTTT
TRBV5-5	TRBJ1-5	-	-	CVSSLAAIISNQPQHF	TGTGTCAGCAGCTTGGCTGCTATAATTAGCAATCAGCCCCAGCATTTT
TRBV7-9	TRBJ2-5	TRBD2	many	CASILYLGAGGGETQYF	TGTGCCAGCATCCTCTACCTGGGTGCCGGCGGGGGGGAGACCCAGTACTTC
TRBV7-9	TRBJ2-7	-	many	CASSLSGTIAYEQYF	TGTGCCAGCAGCTTATCAGGGACAATTGCCTACGAGCAGTACTTC
TRBV7-6	TRBJ1-5	-	many	CASSLGVKGSNQPQHF	TGTGCCAGCAGCTTAGGGGTAAAGGGGAGCAATCAGCCCCAGCATTTT
TRBV7-9	TRBJ2-5	-	many	CASSQDSTQETQYF	TGTGCCAGCAGCCAGGACAGTACCCAAGAGACCCAGTACTTC
TRBV7-2	TRBJ2-5	TRBD2	-	CAISLGVGTSGKRETQYF	TGTGCCATTAGCTTAGGCGTAGGGACTAGCGGGAAGCGGGAGACCCAGTACTTC
TRBV3-1	TRBJ2-3	-	few	CASSHRASGQSSRTDTQYF	TGTGCCAGCAGCCACCGAGCATCAGGGCAAAGCAGCCGCACAGATACGCAGTATTTT
TRBV5-1	TRBJ2-7	-	-	CASSLIDRYDEQYF	TGCGCCAGCAGCTTGATCGACAGGTACGACGAGCAGTACTTC
TRBV7-9	TRBJ2-7	-	many	CASSLDRSSYEQYF	TGTGCCAGCAGCTTAGATCGGAGCTCCTACGAGCAGTACTTC
TRBV5-1	TRBJ2-7	-	many	CASSLAPPAGQSSYEQYF	TGCGCCAGCAGCTTGGCACCACCTGCGGGACAGAGCTCCTACGAGCAGTACTTC
TRBV5-1	TRBJ2-7	TRBD2	-	CASSAGLASVYNDQYF	TGCGCCAGCAGCGCGGGACTAGCAAGTGTCTACAATGACCAGTACTTC
TRBV12-3/TRBV12-4	TRBJ2-1	-	many	CASSLNWGSYNEQFF	TGTGCCAGCAGTTTAAATTGGGGCTCCTACAATGAGCAGTTCTTC
TRBV14	TRBJ2-1	TRBD2	many	CASTLAGGDNEQFF	TGTGCCAGCACTCTAGCGGGAGGTGACAATGAGCAGTTCTTC
TRBV4-2	TRBJ2-6	TRBD2	many	CASSPGDSSGTYGANVLTF	TGTGCCAGCAGCCCCGGGGATTCTAGCGGGACGTATGGGGCCAACGTCCTGACTTTC
TRBV27	TRBJ2-1	TRBD2	many	CASSLKMRVLAAPNEQFF	TGTGCCAGCAGTTTAAAAATGAGGGTACTAGCGGCCCCCAATGAGCAGTTCTTC
TRBV7-2	TRBJ1-6	-	many	CASSLGDTGLSPLHF	TGTGCCAGCAGCTTGGGAGACACAGGACTTTCACCCCTCCACTTT
TRBV6-1	TRBJ2-1	TRBD2	many	CASRGVAGPYNEQFF	TGTGCCAGCAGGGGGGTAGCGGGACCCTACAATGAGCAGTTCTTC
TRBV7-8	TRBJ2-7	TRBD2	many	CASSPIAGAPEQYF	TGTGCCAGCAGCCCAATAGCGGGAGCTCCCGAGCAGTACTTC
TRBV9	TRBJ2-1	TRBD2	many	CASSVGPAGADNEQFF	TGTGCCAGCAGCGTAGGGCCGGCGGGAGCCGACAATGAGCAGTTCTTC
TRBV9	TRBJ1-5	TRBD1	many	CASSVEGAQPQHF	TGTGCCAGCAGCGTAGAGGGGGCTCAGCCCCAGCATTTT
TRBV20-1	TRBJ2-3	-	many	CSARDPHLFVQYF	TGCAGTGCTAGAGACCCCCATCTATTCGTGCAGTATTTT
TRBV5-1	TRBJ2-7	TRBD1	-	CASSLEGQGLYEQYF	TGCGCCAGCAGCTTGGAGGGACAGGGACTCTACGAGCAGTACTTC